This entry describes one T cell receptor (beta chain). Its antigen is still unknown. The gene names given are mouse names. The read terminates 1 residue ahead of where the CDR3 ends, so the germline J gene completes it. These data are taken from a study of tissue T cells after allogeneic stem cell transplantation. TCRbeta CDR3 was sequenced at survey depth with template counts. Profiling relied on immunoSEQ multiplex PCR, and the TCRdb table lists in-frame clones only, not all of them. The sample consists of about 50,000 clones, approximately 73% of them appearing once. The CDR3 consists of 13 residues. V shed 4 bases and J shed 0 bases, with 5 bases lying between them. The V gene's germline CDR1 is LGHDT and CDR2 YNNKQL (reference sequence). Study observations and caveats: Within patients, tissue anatomy strongly shaped TCR repertoire composition. Shared clones across patients were few; motif clustering revealed tissue-specific shared signatures.

This clonotype was sampled from a pool of C57BL/6 mice in good health. Sequenced sample: sorted cells pooled from one or two spleens. The chain has TRBV4 and TRBJ2-4; D not certain. The sequenced part of the CDR3 DNA is TGTGCCAGCAGCTTCTTTAGTCAAAACACCTTGTAC. This encodes CASSFFSQNTLY. The entire CDR3 sequence reads CASSFFSQNTLYF.